This record concerns one T cell receptor beta chain sequence. The protocol was immunoSEQ multiplex PCR, while the TCRdb copy is restricted to in-frame clones and leaves out a portion. The table records approximately 25,000 clones, 90% to 95% of them present only once. CDR1 and CDR2 (germline): SGHRS, YFSETQ. This CDR3 spans 16 amino acids. With 4 bases clipped from V and 8 bases from J, the junction kept 8 bases outside the gene matches. The sample is drawn from a study of blood T cell repertoires in COVID-19. As for the study in general: COVID-19 samples from acute and convalescent phases originated in the United States, Italy and Spain. The cDNA or gDNA used as material had been derived from T cells, B-cell-depleted T cells, or PBMCs.

Material for sequencing was peripheral blood. The clonotype originates from a man between 65 and 85 years old with active COVID-19. V and J are TRBV5-1 and TRBJ2-1, with TRBD2 identical over 14 bases. In DNA, the CDR3 is TGCGCCAGCAGCCCCCGACTAGCGGGAGGGCCCCATGAGCAGTTCTTC. This translates into CASSPRLAGGPHEQFF.